These 27 T cell receptor beta chains were sequenced from one sample in a study of T-cell reconstitution after alpha-beta-depleted transplantation in children. For TCRbeta, the library was prepared with unique molecular identifiers. TCRdb re-called the PCR reads through MiXCR, storing one row per CDR3 protein. The table has about 120,000 distinct CDR3 sequences, about 9.4% seen once; the top ten hold about 7.3%. Source: PBMCs from the stem cell graft donor, taken from the stem cell graft. The receptors come from a human donor who donated a stem cell graft to a child with acute lymphoblastic leukemia.

This clonotype was recorded many times. DNA of the CDR3: TGTGCCAGCAGCTTAGTCCGGAGGGCTGTCACAGATACGCAGTATTTT. This codes for CASSLVRRAVTDTQYF. The rearrangement joins TRBV11-2 to TRBJ2-3, with TRBD2 as a possible D gene (6 bases). This CDR3 spans 16 amino acids. CDR1 is SGHAT and CDR2 is FQNNGV in the germline V gene. V was trimmed by 1 base and J by 2 bases, leaving 13 bases between them.

This clonotype occurred many times. V and J are TRBV27 and TRBJ2-3; D perhaps matches TRBD1 (6 bases). Germline CDR1 is MNHEY and CDR2 is SMNVEV (reference sequence). Trimming left V 3 bases short and J 9 bases short, with 16 bases between. This CDR3 contains 14 residues. DNA of the CDR3: TGTGCCAGCAGTTTCGACAGGATAACAGGGACGCAGTATTTT. Encoded protein: CASSFDRITGTQYF.

This clonotype was seen many times. The chain links TRBV7-9 to TRBJ1-1; D may be TRBD1 (5 bases). Trimming removed 7 bases at V and 2 bases at J, with 17 bases between. Germline-derived CDR1 and CDR2 are SEHNR and FQNEAQ (reference sequence). The CDR3 is 15 residues long. The CDR3 sequence: CASKDPGTGNTEAFF. CDR3 coding DNA: TGTGCCAGCAAGGATCCCGGGACGGGAAACACTGAAGCTTTCTTT.

This clonotype was picked up many times. This chain joins TRBV5-1 and TRBJ1-2, with a tentative D call TRBD1 (6 bases). Trimming cost V 0 bases and J 8 bases, with 11 bases left between them. Germline V gene data show CDR1 as SGHRS and CDR2 as YFSETQ. The CDR3 extends over 13 amino acids. This CDR3 reads CASSLDRAGGYTF. The CDR3 DNA is TGCGCCAGCAGCTTGGACAGGGCGGGAGGCTACACCTTC.

This clonotype was observed many times. The V call is TRBV12-3 or TRBV12-4, the J call TRBJ2-5; D is tentatively TRBD1 or TRBD2 (5 bases each). The CDR3 spans 14 residues. Trimming stripped 5 bases from V and 3 bases from J, with 13 bases between. The CDR3 nucleotides read TGTGCCAGCAGTCCTCCCGGGACGGAAGAGACCCAGTACTTC. This gives the protein CASSPPGTEETQYF.

This sequence joins TRBV6-1 and TRBJ1-5; D might be TRBD1 (5 bases). The CDR3 extends over 13 amino acids. The germline V gene has CDR1 MNHNS and CDR2 SASEGT. Deletions cut 6 bases from V and 6 bases from J, with 12 bases between. The CDR3 here is CASRPGPGQPQHF. The CDR3 nucleotides are TGTGCCAGCAGACCGGGACCGGGTCAGCCCCAGCATTTT.

This clonotype has ten or more counts. CDR3: CASTPGGTGELFF. The CDR3, as DNA: TGTGCCAGCACCCCTGGGGGGACCGGGGAGCTGTTTTTT. The chain recombines TRBV7-9 with TRBJ2-2; perhaps TRBD2 as D (6 bases). Germline V gene sequence: CDR1 SEHNR, CDR2 FQNEAQ (reference sequence). The CDR3 totals 13 residues. V dropped 7 bases and J dropped 5 bases, with 11 bases sitting between them.

The chain combines TRBV11-2 with TRBJ2-4; the D gene could be TRBD1 or TRBD2 (6 bases each). The CDR3 runs 19 residues. The germline V and J ends were trimmed by 5 bases and 6 bases, with 29 bases remaining between them. Germline V gives CDR1 SGHAT, CDR2 FQNNGV. DNA for the CDR3: TGTGCCAGCAGCCCACCAGACCAAGTGGGGGGCGGACGCAGAAACATTCAGTACTTC. It encodes CASSPPDQVGGGRRNIQYF.

This clonotype was seen many times. The genes are TRBV20-1 and TRBJ1-1; D call uncertain. V lost 5 bases and J 5 bases, leaving 15 bases between the germline ends. The length of the CDR3 is 13 residues. Germline-derived CDR1 and CDR2 are DFQATT and SNEGSKA (reference sequence). The CDR3: CSAPLARRTEAFF. CDR3 DNA: TGCAGTGCTCCGTTGGCCCGGCGGACTGAAGCTTTCTTT.

There are many counts of this clonotype. The rearrangement joins TRBV20-1 to TRBJ2-1; 9 nucleotides align to TRBD2. V lost 0 bases, J lost 2 bases, and 5 bases stayed unmatched. The CDR3 has 16 amino acids. Per germline, CDR1 DFQATT and CDR2 SNEGSKA (reference sequence). In nucleotides, the CDR3 is TGCAGTGCTAGAGATCCTGTAGCGGGAGCCTACAATGAGCAGTTCTTC. Translation: CSARDPVAGAYNEQFF.

Many counts were recorded for this clonotype. This chain connects TRBV5-1 to TRBJ2-2; TRBD1 matches 10 bases. The germline gives CDR1 SGHRS, CDR2 YFSETQ. The CDR3 totals 16 residues. V trimming: 3 bases; J trimming: 4 bases; junction bases outside the gene matches: 6. CDR3 coding DNA: TGCGCCAGCAGCTGGTGGACAGGGGGTAGCACCGGGGAGCTGTTTTTT. This gives the protein CASSWWTGGSTGELFF.

Comment on this clonotype: A junction end diverges from the germline sequence, so it may reflect a read error. The chain has TRBV5-6 and TRBJ2-1, with 12 bases fitting TRBD2. This CDR3 has 15 residues. CDR1 and CDR2 (germline): SGHDT, YYEEEE. The CDR3 protein is CDSSPGLAGNNEQFF. The CDR3 nucleotides are TGTGACAGCAGCCCCGGACTAGCGGGAAACAATGAGCAGTTCTTC.

Ten or more counts support this clonotype. The V call is TRBV5-1, the J call TRBJ2-1; unclear D gene. Germline V gene data show CDR1 as SGHRS and CDR2 as YFSETQ. Trimming took off 0 bases at V and 6 bases at J, with 10 bases between the two ends. The CDR3 covers 14 residues. CDR3 sequence reads: CASSLGGLVNEQFF. CDR3 DNA: TGCGCCAGCAGCTTGGGGGGTCTCGTCAATGAGCAGTTCTTC.

This clonotype was observed many times. The chain has TRBV4-3 and TRBJ1-1; D unresolved. The V end lost 0 bases, the J end lost 1 base, and 6 bases lay between the germline ends. The germline CDR1 and CDR2 sequences are LGHNA and YSLEER. The CDR3 runs 14 residues. In DNA form, the CDR3 reads TGCGCCAGCAGCCAAGAGCAGGAGAACACTGAAGCTTTCTTT. It yields the protein CASSQEQENTEAFF.

This clonotype was counted many times. This chain's CDR3 is CSANLAESSYNEQFF. CDR3 DNA: TGCAGTGCTAATTTAGCGGAGAGCTCCTACAATGAGCAGTTCTTC. The chain has TRBV20-1 and TRBJ2-1; D may be TRBD2 (6 bases). The germline CDR1 and CDR2 sequences are DFQATT and SNEGSKA (reference sequence). Trimming cost V 4 bases and J 0 bases, with 13 bases left between them. The CDR3 is 15 residues long.

This clonotype was detected ten times or more. J is TRBJ2-2 and V is TRBV7-8; tentative D call: TRBD2 (5 bases). This CDR3 has 13 residues. V was cut by 2 bases and J by 5 bases, with 6 bases left in between. The germline V gene has CDR1 SGHVS and CDR2 FQNEAQ. CDR3 sequence (DNA): TGTGCCAGCAGCTTATCGGGGACCGGGGAGCTGTTTTTT. Translating gives CASSLSGTGELFF. Filled out from reference TRBV7-8 and TRBJ2-2, the complete variable domain reads GAGVSQSPRYKVAKRGQDVALRCDPISGHVSLFWYQQALGQGPEFLTYFQNEAQLDKSGLPSDRFFAERPEGSVSTLKIQRTQQEDSAVYLCASSLSGTGELFFGEGSRLTVL.

This clonotype showed up many times. The rearrangement joins TRBV27 to TRBJ1-3; D remains ambiguous. Germline values: CDR1 MNHEY, CDR2 SMNVEV (reference sequence). There are 14 residues in the CDR3. V dropped 2 bases and J dropped 0 bases, with 5 bases sitting between them. The CDR3 is CASSLKSSGNTIYF. As DNA, the CDR3 is TGTGCCAGCAGTTTAAAAAGCTCTGGAAACACCATATATTTT.

The CDR3 bases are TGTGCCTGGAGTGTAGCCAAAAACATTCAGTACTTC. It codes for CAWSVAKNIQYF. This chain joins TRBV30 and TRBJ2-4; D gene unclear. The CDR3 sequence is 12 residues long. Trimming removed 0 bases at V and 0 bases at J, with 0 bases between. Germline values: CDR1 GTSNPN, CDR2 SVGIG (reference sequence).

Ten or more counts support this clonotype. J is TRBJ2-2 and V is TRBV7-9, with D possibly matching TRBD2 (5 bases). CDR1 and CDR2 from the germline V gene are SEHNR and FQNEAQ (reference sequence). The CDR3 is 17 amino acids. V was pared by 3 bases and J by 2 bases, with 16 bases between. This CDR3 is CASSFLRLTLNTGELFF. The CDR3 DNA reads as TGTGCCAGCAGCTTCCTCCGACTAACACTTAACACCGGGGAGCTGTTTTTT. The variable domain in full, completed from reference TRBV7-9 and TRBJ2-2, reads DTGVSQNPRHKITKRGQNVTFRCDPISEHNRLYWYRQTLGQGPEFLTYFQNEAQLEKSRLLSDRFSAERPKGSFSTLEIQRTEQGDSAMYLCASSFLRLTLNTGELFFGEGSRLTVL.

This clonotype was seen at least ten times. The chain has TRBV15 and TRBJ1-5; TRBD1 agrees at 12 bases. J was trimmed by 4 bases and V by 3 bases; bases with no gene match: 4. The germline CDR1 and CDR2 sequences are LNHNV and YYDKDF (reference sequence). The CDR3 totals 16 residues. The chain's CDR3 is CATSRGDRGPNQPQHF. The CDR3 region has the DNA TGTGCCACCAGCAGGGGGGACAGGGGGCCAAATCAGCCCCAGCATTTT.

This clonotype was found many times. V is TRBV19 and J is TRBJ2-5; TRBD2 is a possible D gene (5 bases). The V gene's germline CDR1 is LNHDA and CDR2 SQIVND (reference sequence). The CDR3 runs 15 residues. The ends were cut back, 0 bases at V and 2 bases at J, with 10 bases in the middle. CDR3 sequence: CASSIDSRGQETQYF. The CDR3 DNA sequence: TGTGCCAGTAGTATAGACTCCCGCGGGCAAGAGACCCAGTACTTC.

This clonotype was seen ten or more times. The chain couples TRBV7-2 to TRBJ2-5; 10 bases are a match to TRBD2. The germline gives CDR1 SGHTA, CDR2 FQGNSA. The trim removed 3 bases at V and 4 bases at J, leaving 11 bases unmatched. This CDR3 is 17 amino acids long. The CDR3 region has the DNA TGTGCCAGCAGCTTGCCACTAGCGGGGATTCGACGAGAGACCCAGTACTTC. Its translation: CASSLPLAGIRRETQYF.

This clonotype was detected ten times or more. The chain couples TRBV5-1 to TRBJ2-7; D gene uncertain. The CDR3 loop spans 15 amino acids. The V and J ends lost 1 base and 0 bases respectively, with 11 bases between them. Per germline, CDR1 SGHRS and CDR2 YFSETQ. The CDR3 DNA reads as TGCGCCAGCAGCTTGAAGGGCGTACACTCCTACGAGCAGTACTTC. It encodes CASSLKGVHSYEQYF.

This clonotype is a singleton in its sample. A much larger clone lies one base from this, so it may be a read error. The rearrangement uses TRBV20-1 and TRBJ2-7; no firm D call. The CDR3 contains 11 residues. The germline V and J ends were trimmed by 0 bases and 6 bases, with 6 bases remaining between them. Germline V gives CDR1 DFQATT, CDR2 SNEGSKA (reference sequence). The CDR3 spells CSARDSCEQYF. The DNA of the CDR3 is TGCAGTGCTAGAGATAGCTGCGAGCAGTACTTC.

This clonotype came up many times. The chain uses TRBV5-1 and TRBJ2-5; possibly TRBD2 for D (6 bases). Germline V gene lookup returns CDR1 SGHRS and CDR2 YFSETQ. The CDR3 contains 14 residues. V was shortened by 4 bases and J by 6 bases, with 16 bases between the two germline ends. The CDR3 here is CASSPEGVRKTQYF. As DNA, the CDR3 is TGCGCCAGCAGCCCGGAGGGAGTTAGGAAGACCCAGTACTTC.

This clonotype has at least ten counts. An end of the junction differs from the germline gene, which may be a read error. The J gene is TRBJ2-5, the V gene TRBV7-7; tentative D call: TRBD2 (6 bases). CDR1 is SSHAT, CDR2 FNYEAQ, per germline (reference sequence). This CDR3 region has 13 residues. The CDR3 sequence is CASSLGGVKTQYF. CDR3 in DNA: TGTGCTAGCAGCCTAGGCGGGGTAAAGACCCAGTACTTC. Combining the CDR3 with reference TRBV7-7 and TRBJ2-5 gives the whole variable domain GAGVSQSPRYKVTKRGQDVTLRCDPISSHATLYWYQQALGQGPEFLTYFNYEAQPDKSGLPSDRFSAERPEGSISTLTIQRTEQRDSAMYRCASSLGGVKTQYFGPGTRLLVL.

This clonotype was detected ten times or more. The V and J genes are TRBV5-4 and TRBJ1-2; D is perhaps TRBD1 (6 bases). Germline loops: CDR1 SGHNT, CDR2 YYREEE (reference sequence). Trimming removed 1 base from V and 0 bases from J, with 25 bases in between. This CDR3 has 20 amino acids. As DNA, the CDR3 is TGTGCCAGCAGCTTGAGGTCAGGGGAAATCTTAAAGCTCACTAACTATGGCTACACCTTC. Translating gives CASSLRSGEILKLTNYGYTF.